This is a list of T cell receptor beta chains from one sample in a study of beta chain features in type 1 diabetes. Measured with immunoSEQ multiplex PCR; TCRdb has only the in-frame clones, and not every one. The sample gives a few hundred thousand clones, over 7.5% of which show up once; about 0.03% is in the top ten. The specimen was naive CD4+ T cells from blood. Source of these receptors: a woman younger than 35 in good health. CDR3s include the opening cysteine and the closing phenylalanine or tryptophan. A D gene is named only where the DNA matches it firmly. Size values are once, few and many counts, or a class for expanded clones, and some rows have none.

J gene	D gene	CDR3 length	clone size	V gene	CDR3 DNA	CDR3 protein
TRBJ2-5	TRBD1	15	-	TRBV5-1	TGCGCCAGCAGCTCGGGACAGGGCGGACAAGAGACCCAGTACTTC	CASSSGQGGQETQYF
TRBJ2-7	TRBD2	14	-	TRBV30	TGTGCCTGGAGAGCGGGAGGTCGGTCCTACGAGCAGTACTTC	CAWRAGGRSYEQYF
TRBJ2-5	TRBD2	14	-	TRBV7-9	TGTGTCAGCAGCCCCGGGACTAGCTGGGAGACCCAGTACTTC	CVSSPGTSWETQYF
TRBJ1-1	-	13	-	TRBV19	TGTGCCAGTACCCCGACAGGGAACACTGAAGCTTTCTTT	CASTPTGNTEAFF
TRBJ2-2	-	13	-	TRBV9	TGTGCCAGCACCATAGGGAGTTCCGGGGAGCTGTTTTTT	CASTIGSSGELFF
TRBJ2-7	-	15	-	TRBV4-2	TGTGCCAGCAGCCCACCTAACGGACAGCTCTACGAGCAGTACTTC	CASSPPNGQLYEQYF
TRBJ2-7	-	13	once	TRBV5-4	TGTGCCAGCAGCTTGACAGGGCCCTACGAGCAGTACTTC	CASSLTGPYEQYF
TRBJ2-5	TRBD1	14	-	TRBV5-1	TGCGCCAGCAGCTCGCAGGGGGCTCAAGAGACCCAGTACTTC	CASSSQGAQETQYF
TRBJ2-3	-	14	few	TRBV14	TGTGCCAGCAGCCAAGAAAGTCAAGGGGGTACGCAGTATTTT	CASSQESQGGTQYF
TRBJ1-1	-	15	-	TRBV19	TGTGCCAGTAGTGGACACGTATCCAGGTGGACTGAAGCTTTCTTT	CASSGHVSRWTEAFF
TRBJ1-1	-	14	-	TRBV5-1	TGCGCCAGCAGCTTGTCTACAAAGGGGGCTGAAGCTTTCTTT	CASSLSTKGAEAFF
TRBJ1-4	-	15	-	TRBV4-1	TGCGCCAGCAGCCAAGGCGGGGCTACTAATGAAAAACTGTTTTTT	CASSQGGATNEKLFF
TRBJ2-1	-	19	-	TRBV30	TGTGCCTGGAGTCTTGGTTCCCCTTCGCGGGGAAGCTCCTACAATGAGCAGTTCTTC	CAWSLGSPSRGSSYNEQFF
TRBJ2-2	TRBD1	13	few	TRBV7-7	TGTGCCAGCAGCCGGACAGGGACCGGGGAGCTGTTTTTT	CASSRTGTGELFF
TRBJ1-2	TRBD1	14	-	TRBV7-3	TGTGCCAGCAGCTTAAGGGGACAGGGGATTGGCTACACCTTC	CASSLRGQGIGYTF
TRBJ1-1	-	14	-	TRBV30	TGTGCCTGGAGGGGGGACACGCGGAACACTGAAGCTTTCTTT	CAWRGDTRNTEAFF
TRBJ2-1	-	18	few	TRBV12-5	TGTGCTAGTGGTTTGGATAACATACAGGGAGCTACATACAATGAGCAGTTCTTC	CASGLDNIQGATYNEQFF
TRBJ1-1	TRBD1	14	-	TRBV29-1	TGCAGCGTTGATGGGGGACAGGCGGGCACTGAAGCTTTCTTT	CSVDGGQAGTEAFF
TRBJ2-2	-	14	few	TRBV2	TGTGCCAGCAGTGCTAGTCCACGTACCGGGGAGCTGTTTTTT	CASSASPRTGELFF
TRBJ1-2	-	15	-	TRBV18	TGTGCCAGCTCACCACTGGGGAGGGGAGACTATGGCTACACCTTC	CASSPLGRGDYGYTF
TRBJ2-5	-	16	few	TRBV14	TGTGCCAGCAGCCAAGATGTAAGGAACAGGGTTAAGACCCAGTACTTC	CASSQDVRNRVKTQYF
TRBJ1-1	-	12	once	TRBV6-6	TGTGCCACCCGGGTGGGGAACACTGAAGCTTTCTTT	CATRVGNTEAFF
TRBJ1-1	TRBD1	14	-	TRBV7-3	TGTGCCAGCAGCTCGGGGACAGTTAACACTGAAGCTTTCTTT	CASSSGTVNTEAFF
TRBJ2-6	-	17	-	TRBV19	TGTGCCAGTAGTGATCGAACAGGGAGCTCTGGGGCCAACGTCCTGACTTTC	CASSDRTGSSGANVLTF
TRBJ2-7	TRBD1	15	-	TRBV12-5	TGTGCTAGTGGTTTGGGGACAGGGGCAACCTACGAGCAGTACTTC	CASGLGTGATYEQYF
TRBJ1-1	-	13	-	TRBV30	TGTGCCTGGAGCGGAGCGTGGGACACTGAAGCTTTCTTT	CAWSGAWDTEAFF
TRBJ2-7	-	12	few	TRBV7-2	TGTGCCAGCAGCCTACCCACCTACGAGCAGTACTTC	CASSLPTYEQYF
TRBJ2-3	-	13	once	TRBV14	TGTGCCAGCAGCCCCAGGTTCACAGATACGCAGTATTTT	CASSPRFTDTQYF
TRBJ2-7	-	15	-	TRBV5-6	TGTGCCAGCAGCTTGGGCCGGACATATAGATACGAGCAGTACTTC	CASSLGRTYRYEQYF
TRBJ1-3	-	16	few	TRBV6-5	TGTGCCAGCAGTTACTCGGGCACCCTCTCTGGAAACACCATATATTTT	CASSYSGTLSGNTIYF
TRBJ1-1	TRBD1	13	few	TRBV29-1	TGCAGCGTTGTGGACAGGTCGGGCACTGAAGCTTTCTTT	CSVVDRSGTEAFF
TRBJ1-2	TRBD1	16	-	TRBV28	TGTGCCAGCAGTACAATCTCCGGGACAGGGGGCGGGGGCTACACCTTC	CASSTISGTGGGGYTF
TRBJ2-1	TRBD1	12	few	TRBV6-5	TGTGCCAGCAGGACAGGGATCGGTGAGCAGTTCTTC	CASRTGIGEQFF
TRBJ2-5	TRBD2	16	-	TRBV9	TGTGCCAGCAGCGTAATAGCGGGAGGGCCGGGGGAGACCCAGTACTTC	CASSVIAGGPGETQYF
TRBJ2-7	-	14	few	TRBV5-1	TGCGCCAGCCGTGATCCCCGGGAAACCTACGAGCAGTACTTC	CASRDPRETYEQYF
TRBJ2-1	TRBD1	18	few	TRBV28	TGTGCCAGCAAGGGACCGGGACAGGGGGCCCGATTTGACAATGAGCAGTTCTTC	CASKGPGQGARFDNEQFF
TRBJ2-7	-	13	many	TRBV11-2	TGTGCCAGCAGCGCGACGGGAGTTGGGGAGCAGTACTTC	CASSATGVGEQYF